These 7 T cell receptor beta chains were all obtained from the same sample, sequenced in a study of cytomegalovirus exposure and HLA in healthy donors. 13 Jbeta primers and 60 Vbeta primers were used for the PCR. Only in-frame clones appear in the TCRdb table, and some are missing; sequencing was by immunoSEQ multiplex PCR. The sample consists of 200,000 to 250,000 clones, approximately 85% of them appearing once. Sequencing was performed on PBMCs. The receptors shown here come from a girl aged 2 to 9 in good health and CMV-seronegative.

This clone occurred a few times. The chain employs TRBV10-1 and TRBJ2-1, with 11 bases identical to TRBD2. Trimming at V came to 3 bases and at J to 2 bases, leaving 0 bases not matched to a gene. Germline-derived CDR1 and CDR2 are WNHNN and SYGVQD (reference sequence). CDR3 length: 15 amino acids. CDR3 coding DNA: TGCGCCAGCAGTGATAGCGGGGGGGCCTACAATGAGCAGTTCTTC. Amino acids: CASSDSGGAYNEQFF.

The V call is TRBV10-1, the J call TRBJ1-6; D may be TRBD1 (5 bases). V was pared by 0 bases and J by 9 bases, with 9 bases between. This CDR3 has 14 amino acids. Looked up from germline, CDR1 is WNHNN and CDR2 is SYGVQD (reference sequence). CDR3 nucleotides: TGCGCCAGCAGTGAGTCAGCGGGACTTTCACCCCTCCACTTT. It codes for CASSESAGLSPLHF.

The CDR3 nucleotides are TGTGCCAGCAGCTCCGGACTAGCGGGAAAATCGAGGGAGCTGTTTTTT. It encodes CASSSGLAGKSRELFF. The V call is TRBV11-2, the J call TRBJ2-2; 12 nucleotides line up with TRBD2. V trimming: 4 bases; J trimming: 9 bases; junction bases outside the gene matches: 9. Germline lookup yields CDR1 SGHAT and CDR2 FQNNGV. The CDR3 covers 16 residues. Filled out from reference TRBV11-2 and TRBJ2-2, the complete variable domain reads EAGVAQSPRYKIIEKRQSVAFWCNPISGHATLYWYQQILGQGPKLLIQFQNNGVVDDSQLPKDRFSAERLKGVDSTLKIQPAKLEDSAVYLCASSSGLAGKSRELFFGEGSRLTVL.

The CDR3 sequence is CASSRSPGTSGGGETQYF. The CDR3 DNA reads as TGCGCCAGCAGCCGGAGCCCTGGGACTAGCGGAGGTGGAGAGACCCAGTACTTC. The genes are TRBV5-1 and TRBJ2-5, with 11 bases lining up with TRBD2. This CDR3 is built from 18 residues. J lost 4 bases, V lost 4 bases, and 15 bases had no gene match. Germline CDR1 reads SGHRS; CDR2 reads YFSETQ.

The chain joins TRBV4-1 to TRBJ2-5; D possibly corresponds to TRBD1 (6 bases). The CDR3 runs to 15 residues. In germline, CDR1 is MGHRA, CDR2 YSYEKL. Trimming removed 0 bases at V and 8 bases at J, with 16 bases between. The CDR3 here is CASSQDGQNQVTQYF. The CDR3 nucleotides are TGCGCCAGCAGCCAAGACGGACAGAATCAGGTAACCCAGTACTTC.

The V gene is TRBV10-3, the J gene TRBJ2-3; the D is unclear. The CDR3 has 13 residues. V dropped 6 bases and J dropped 4 bases, with 11 bases sitting between them. The germline V gene encodes CDR1 ENHRY and CDR2 SYGVKD. In DNA form, the CDR3 reads TGTGCCATCAGGACTGATCAGCCAGATACGCAGTATTTT. It yields the protein CAIRTDQPDTQYF.

This clone was observed a handful of times. The V and J genes are TRBV7-9 and TRBJ1-1; TRBD1 aligns across 10 bases. The junction had 8 bases not matched to a gene; V was cut back by 4 bases and J by 0 bases. CDR3 length: 17 residues. Germline-derived CDR1 and CDR2 are SEHNR and FQNEAQ (reference sequence). CDR3 in amino acids: CASSSWTGGYMNTEAFF. CDR3 nucleotides: TGTGCCAGCAGCTCGTGGACAGGGGGGTATATGAACACTGAAGCTTTCTTT.